This T cell receptor beta chain was profiled in a study of OX40 agonist ivuxolimab in advanced cancers. Study background: Ivuxolimab is a fully human IgG2 antibody that activates OX40 (CD134).

This clone was observed a few times. Germline loops: CDR1 SGHDN, CDR2 FVKESK. This CDR3 has 13 residues. Trimming took off 3 bases at V and 0 bases at J, with 5 bases between the two ends. Clones were sequenced by immunoSEQ multiplex PCR, and TCRdb holds only the in-frame ones, with some missing. The table shows tens of thousands of clones, with about 80% occurring only once. The clonotype was recovered from an adult with an advanced solid tumor such as melanoma, head and neck, liver or kidney cancer. The chain combines TRBV14 with TRBJ1-1; D is unresolved. The sequencing used CD4+ or CD8+ T cells sorted from blood, collected in a trial of the OX40 agonist ivuxolimab. CDR3 sequence reads: CASSQWMNTEAFF. The CDR3 DNA is TGTGCCAGCAGCCAGTGGATGAACACTGAAGCTTTCTTT.